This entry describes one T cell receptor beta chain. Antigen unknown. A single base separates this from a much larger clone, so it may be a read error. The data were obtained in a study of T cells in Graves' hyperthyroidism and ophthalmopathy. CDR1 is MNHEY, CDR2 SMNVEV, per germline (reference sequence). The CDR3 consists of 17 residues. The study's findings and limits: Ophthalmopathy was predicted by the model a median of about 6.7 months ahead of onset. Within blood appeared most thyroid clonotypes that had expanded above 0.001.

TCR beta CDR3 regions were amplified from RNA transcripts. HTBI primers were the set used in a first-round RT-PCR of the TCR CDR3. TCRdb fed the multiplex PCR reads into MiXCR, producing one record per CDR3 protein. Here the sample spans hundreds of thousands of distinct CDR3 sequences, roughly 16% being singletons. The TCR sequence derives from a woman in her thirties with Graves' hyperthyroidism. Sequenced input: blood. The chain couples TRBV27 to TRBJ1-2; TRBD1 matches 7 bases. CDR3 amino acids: CASSTTHFDRVYYGHTF. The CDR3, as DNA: TGTGCCAGCAGTACAACCCATTTCGACAGGGTATACTATGGCCACACCTTC.